This TCR beta chain was captured in a study of T cells in Graves' hyperthyroidism and ophthalmopathy. Per germline, CDR1 MNHEY and CDR2 SVGAGI. V lost 2 bases and J lost 4, with 15 bases in between. The CDR3 spans 17 residues. This clonotype has a count of ten or more. Its target is not known. It was 8.5 to 10 ml of fresh peripheral blood that supplied the PBMCs. RNA transcripts gave rise to amplified TCR beta CDR3 regions. Initially, a first-round RT-PCR of the TCR CDR3 employed the HTBI primer set. TCRdb reprocessed the multiplex PCR reads with MiXCR, giving one entry per CDR3 protein. The table has about 610,000 distinct CDR3 sequences, approximately 14% seen once. General study findings and limits: In the blood, most expanded thyroid clonotypes above 0.001 appeared as well.

This clonotype originated in a middle-aged woman with Graves' ophthalmopathy. V usage is TRBV6-5 and J usage is TRBJ1-6; TRBD1 is a possible D gene (6 bases). Sequenced input: blood. The CDR3 loop reads CASSYAQGQTYNSPLHF. CDR3 nucleotide sequence: TGTGCCAGCAGTTACGCTCAGGGGCAAACATATAATTCACCCCTCCACTTT.